The clone carrying this TCR beta chain was seen a handful of times. Its antigen remains unidentified. Only in-frame clones appear in the TCRdb table, and some are missing; sequencing was by immunoSEQ multiplex PCR. The sample contains 28,000 or so clones, none occurring once; about a quarter lies in the top ten. The source of the sample is a study of T cell clonality in common variable immunodeficiency. Regarding the study as a whole: Fewer TCRbeta clones were shared among CVID subjects than controls. Common variable immunodeficiency TCR beta sequences reportedly had fewer deletions and N-nucleotide insertions. CVID subjects showed higher TCRbeta clonality than healthy controls.

The clonotype was recovered from a human donor with common variable immunodeficiency. What was sequenced was peripheral blood mononuclear cells.

The CDR3 bases that were read are TGCAGTGCCCAGAAAGGCACCACCAGCCGGGACTTTGGGGCCGGC. This codes for CSAQKGTTSRDFGAG. The entire CDR3 is CSAQKGTTSRDFGAGYTF. The rearrangement uses TRBV20-1 and TRBJ1-2, with D tentatively TRBD1 (5 bases). The CDR3 extends 3 residues past the end of the read, so its final part is completed from the germline J gene. The germline V gene has CDR1 DFQATT and CDR2 SNEGSKA (reference sequence). The CDR3 runs to 18 residues.